The next 15 T cell receptor beta chains were all read from a single sample in a study of control samples from healthy donors and cancer patients. Produced via immunoSEQ multiplex PCR; TCRdb's table is partial and in-frame only. The data hold about 170,000 clones, with around 88% observed a single time. Sequenced input: blood. The receptor set was obtained from a woman in her 30s in good health.

This clone was observed a handful of times. The chain links TRBV21-1 to TRBJ1-5; the table names TRBD1, a call not compared with the DNA. TRBV21-1 is tagged as a pseudogene. This CDR3 has 18 residues. The CDR3 loop is CASSKIVWRQTSNQPQHF. The CDR3 nucleotides read TGTGCCAGCAGCAAGATCGTATGGAGACAGACGAGCAATCAGCCCCAGCATTTT.

V usage is TRBV24-1 and J usage is TRBJ2-1; 9 nucleotides agree with TRBD2. The V gene end was trimmed by 8 bases and the J gene end by 0 bases; junction bases not matched to a gene: 1. CDR3 length equals 14 residues. Germline CDR1 is KGHDR and CDR2 is SFDVKD. CDR3 in DNA: TGTGCCACCACTAGCGGGAACTCCTACAATGAGCAGTTCTTC. It encodes CATTSGNSYNEQFF.

The gene calls are TRBV2 and TRBJ1-5; no clear D gene. The V end was cut by 6 bases, the J end by 5 bases, with 11 bases between. This CDR3 comprises 13 residues. Germline V gene data show CDR1 as SNHLY and CDR2 as FYNNEI. CDR3 DNA sequence: TGTGCCAGCAGACCAACATCCGATCAGCCCCAGCATTTT. Its protein is CASRPTSDQPQHF. Using reference TRBV2 and TRBJ1-5 for the parts outside the CDR3, the full variable domain is EPEVTQTPSHQVTQMGQEVILRCVPISNHLYFYWYRQILGQKVEFLVSFYNNEISEKSEIFDDQFSVERPDGSNFTLKIRSTKLEDSAMYFCASRPTSDQPQHFGDGTRLSIL.

Remarks on this clone: Other DNA sequences in the sample encode the same CDR3. CDR3 amino acids: CASSLLNTEAFF. CDR3 coding DNA: TGTGCCAGCAGTTTGCTGAACACTGAAGCTTTCTTT. The chain links TRBV28 to TRBJ1-1, with no clear D. Germline V gene data show CDR1 as MDHEN and CDR2 as SYDVKM. The CDR3 has 12 residues. Trimming cost V 3 bases and J 0 bases, with 2 bases left between them.

The chain joins TRBV5-8 to TRBJ2-3; D unclear. V gave up 3 bases and J gave up 2 bases, with 10 bases separating them. CDR3 length: 14 amino acids. Germline V gene data show CDR1 as SGHTS and CDR2 as YDEGEE. Here the CDR3 reads CASSWWGNTDTQYF. The CDR3 DNA follows: TGTGCCAGCAGCTGGTGGGGTAACACAGATACGCAGTATTTT.

The chain uses TRBV19 and TRBJ2-1; either TRBD1 or TRBD2 may supply D (5 bases each). Germline CDR1 LNHDA, CDR2 SQIVND (reference sequence). The CDR3 is 15 residues long. V was trimmed by 7 bases and J by 0 bases, leaving 13 bases between them. This CDR3 reads CASTYGGSSYNEQFF. The CDR3 DNA reads TGTGCCAGTACCTATGGGGGTAGCTCCTACAATGAGCAGTTCTTC.

The V and J genes are TRBV11-2 and TRBJ1-5; D is unclear. The germline gives CDR1 SGHAT, CDR2 FQNNGV. The CDR3 runs to 17 residues. The V end was cut by 0 bases, the J end by 0 bases, with 12 bases between. The CDR3 here is CASSLDRERPSNQPQHF. CDR3 bases: TGTGCCAGCAGCTTAGATCGAGAAAGACCTAGCAATCAGCCCCAGCATTTT.

The genes are TRBV27 and TRBJ2-1; 7 bases are a match to TRBD2. Trimming cost V 7 bases and J 2 bases; bases outside gene matches: 8. CDR3 length: 15 residues. From germline, CDR1 is MNHEY and CDR2 SMNVEV (reference sequence). For the CDR3, the DNA is TGTGCCAGCAATTGGGGGAGGGCCCCCTACAATGAGCAGTTCTTC. This gives the protein CASNWGRAPYNEQFF.

The chain uses TRBV24-1 and TRBJ2-5; no clear D. V lost 3 bases, J lost 5 bases, and 18 bases lay in between. The CDR3 length is 16 residues. Germline CDR1 and CDR2: KGHDR and SFDVKD. CDR3 nucleotides: TGTGCCACCAGTGATCCCGGACCCTCAAGCCCGGAGACCCAGTACTTC. Protein: CATSDPGPSSPETQYF.

The chain couples TRBV11-3 to TRBJ2-2, with D unclear. The CDR3 covers 14 residues. V dropped 2 bases and J dropped 0 bases, with 4 bases sitting between them. The V gene's germline CDR1 is SGHNT and CDR2 YENEEA. The CDR3 bases are TGTGCCAGCAGCTTATCCTCGAACACCGGGGAGCTGTTTTTT. As protein: CASSLSSNTGELFF.

The chain links TRBV5-4 to TRBJ1-2; no firm D call. V was clipped by 4 bases and J by 4 bases, with 14 bases between them. Per the germline V gene, CDR1 is SGHNT and CDR2 is YYREEE (reference sequence). This CDR3 contains 14 residues. The DNA for the CDR3 is TGTGCCAGCAGCCTGGCGAGGGTCCCCTATGGCTACACCTTC. Protein product: CASSLARVPYGYTF.

The chain combines TRBV5-1 with TRBJ2-1; tentatively, D is TRBD2 (6 bases). V lost 5 bases to trimming and J lost 8 bases, with 17 bases between them. The germline V gene has CDR1 SGHRS and CDR2 YFSETQ. The CDR3 runs to 14 residues. CDR3: CASSFGGSGDEQFF. DNA for the CDR3: TGCGCCAGCAGTTTCGGGGGTTCGGGCGATGAGCAGTTCTTC.

The V call is TRBV27, the J call TRBJ2-1, with TRBD2 as a possible D gene (6 bases). The V end was cut by 5 bases, the J end by 0 bases, with 11 bases between. The CDR3 loop spans 15 amino acids. In germline, CDR1 is MNHEY, CDR2 SMNVEV (reference sequence). CDR3 DNA sequence: TGTGCCAGCAGTCCCCCCGGGAGCTCCTACAATGAGCAGTTCTTC. This translates into CASSPPGSSYNEQFF.

This chain connects TRBV20-1 to TRBJ1-1; no clear D gene. Germline CDR1 DFQATT, CDR2 SNEGSKA (reference sequence). V was trimmed by 3 bases and J by 0 bases, leaving 8 bases between them. CDR3 length equals 13 residues. Here the CDR3 reads CSASNIMNTEAFF. CDR3 bases: TGCAGTGCTAGTAATATAATGAACACTGAAGCTTTCTTT.

This chain joins TRBV3-1 (or the pseudogene TRBV3-2) and TRBJ2-7; D gene uncertain. V shed 3 bases and J shed 4 bases, with 10 bases lying between them. The germline V gene encodes CDR1 LGHDT and CDR2 YNNKEL (reference sequence). This CDR3 is 13 amino acids long. The DNA for the CDR3 is TGTGCCAGCAGCCAGGCCGGCTCATACGAGCAGTACTTC. Amino acids: CASSQAGSYEQYF.